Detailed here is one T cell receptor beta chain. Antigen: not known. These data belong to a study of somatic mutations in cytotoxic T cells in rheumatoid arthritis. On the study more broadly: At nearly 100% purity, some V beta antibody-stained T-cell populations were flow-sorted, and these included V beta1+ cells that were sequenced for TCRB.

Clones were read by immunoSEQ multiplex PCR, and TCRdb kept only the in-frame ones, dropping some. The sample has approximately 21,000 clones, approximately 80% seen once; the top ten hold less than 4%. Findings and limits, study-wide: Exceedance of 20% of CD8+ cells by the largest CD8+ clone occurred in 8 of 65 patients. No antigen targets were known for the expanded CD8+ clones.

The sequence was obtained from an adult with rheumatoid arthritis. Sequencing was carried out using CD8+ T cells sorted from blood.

CDR3 coding DNA: TGTGCCAGCAGTGACCTTGGCCCCTACGAGCAGTACTTC. This gives the protein CASSDLGPYEQYF. The rearrangement links TRBV6-1 to TRBJ2-7; D remains unclear. Germline CDR1 MNHNS, CDR2 SASEGT. Trimming stripped 3 bases from V and 2 bases from J, with 8 bases between. The CDR3 sequence is 13 residues long.